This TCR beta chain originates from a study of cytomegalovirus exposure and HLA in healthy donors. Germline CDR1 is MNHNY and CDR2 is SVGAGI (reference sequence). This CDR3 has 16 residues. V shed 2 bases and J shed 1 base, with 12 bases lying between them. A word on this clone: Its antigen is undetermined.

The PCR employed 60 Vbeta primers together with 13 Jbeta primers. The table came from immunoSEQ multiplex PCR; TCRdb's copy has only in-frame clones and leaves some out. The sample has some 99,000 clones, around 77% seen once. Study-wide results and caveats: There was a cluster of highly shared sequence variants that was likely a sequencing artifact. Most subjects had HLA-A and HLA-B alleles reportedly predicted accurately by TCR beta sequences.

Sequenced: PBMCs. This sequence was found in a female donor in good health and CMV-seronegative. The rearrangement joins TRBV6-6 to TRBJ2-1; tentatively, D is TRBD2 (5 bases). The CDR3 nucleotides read TGTGCCAGCAGTTACGGGTCCGAGGGTTCCTACAATGAGCAGTTCTTC. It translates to CASSYGSEGSYNEQFF.